This TCR beta chain is drawn from a study of blood T cells in healthy people across ages. Study-level findings and limits: Any changes in expanded clonotypes were possibly confounded, as donor CMV status remained unknown.

CDR1 SNHLY and CDR2 FYNNEI come from the germline V gene. Trimming cost V 10 bases and J 3 bases, with 10 bases left between them. CDR3 length equals 12 residues. Sample-barcoded 5' priming and a J-beta primer mix drove a second PCR of roughly 7 to 11 cycles. A template-switch adaptor containing 12 random nucleotides labeled each cDNA molecule. TCRdb reprocessed the 5' RACE reads via MiXCR and lists one record per CDR3 protein. The sample has 650,000 to 1,000,000 distinct CDR3 sequences, around 36% seen once; the top ten hold about an eighth. The authors extracted at least 5 micrograms of total RNA per sample. On this clonotype itself: Its matching antigen is unknown.

Sequenced material: blood. This receptor was identified in a man younger than 35 in good health. The gene calls are TRBV2 and TRBJ2-4; D possibly matches TRBD1 or TRBD2 (5 bases each). The chain's CDR3 is CAIRDLKNIQYF. CDR3 DNA sequence: TGTGCCATCCGGGACCTCAAAAACATTCAGTACTTC.